This paragraph covers one T cell receptor (beta chain) sequence. One end of the junction does not line up with germline, which may come from a read error. The germline V gene has CDR1 MNHEY and CDR2 SVGAGI. The CDR3 runs to 15 residues. TCRdb's copy holds only in-frame clones and misses some; the assay was immunoSEQ multiplex PCR. The sample shows roughly 140,000 clones, roughly 84% of them seen only once. This entry is derived from a study of blood T cell repertoires in COVID-19. This sequence joins TRBV6-5 and TRBJ2-6; D is perhaps TRBD1 (5 bases). The material sequenced was peripheral blood. The TCR originated in a woman aged 45-59 years in a cohort sampled during active or convalescent COVID-19. In nucleotides, the CDR3 is TGTGCCTGCAGGACATCCAGCTCTGGGGCCAACGTCCTGACTTTC. Translated, it gives CACRTSSSGANVLTF.